This T cell receptor (beta chain) was recorded in a study of T cells in Graves' hyperthyroidism and ophthalmopathy. Regarding the study as a whole: In validation, the model predicted ophthalmopathy. These predictions came a median about 6.5 months before onset. Blood shared most expanded thyroid clonotypes above 0.001.

CDR3 length: 18 residues. Per the germline V gene, CDR1 is SGHTA and CDR2 is FQGNSA. The V end lost 8 bases, the J end lost 0 bases, and 22 bases lay between the germline ends. Patients aged 18 to 65 had newly diagnosed hyperthyroidism that had lasted under 2 months. Uncontrolled infection, other autoimmune disease, pregnancy or lactation led to exclusion. What was amplified from RNA transcripts were TCR beta CDR3 regions. Using the HTBI primer set, a first-round RT-PCR was run on the TCR CDR3. One entry per CDR3 protein, called by TCRdb with MiXCR from the multiplex PCR reads. The sample has 40,000 to 55,000 distinct CDR3 sequences; about half are singletons. At least ten counts were recorded for this clonotype. Its target is not known.

The chain employs TRBV7-2 and TRBJ2-2; D is perhaps TRBD2 (6 bases). The TCR comes from a woman aged 50 to 60 with Graves' hyperthyroidism. The sequencing input was peripheral blood or thyroid tissue (not recorded which). This chain's CDR3 is CASCPNLGVAANTGELFF. Written as DNA, the CDR3 is TGTGCCAGCTGCCCCAATCTTGGAGTAGCGGCGAACACCGGGGAGCTGTTTTTT.